Listed below are T cell receptor beta chains from one sample, sequenced in a study of Graves' ophthalmopathy and Graves' hyperthyroidism. MiXCR was run by TCRdb on the multiplex PCR reads, yielding one entry per CDR3 protein. Of 400,000 or so distinct CDR3 sequences detected, about 16% appear once; the ten largest clones hold approximately 7%. Sequenced material: peripheral blood. These receptors were collected from a woman between 18 and 29 years old with stable Graves' hyperthyroidism. Each CDR3 is given with its conserved first and last residue. The order of the fields is CDR3 DNA, CDR3 protein, J gene, V gene, D gene, CDR3 length, clone size. The D gene is left open where the match is weak. Rows give clone size only sometimes, using once, few, many, or a class for an expanded clone.

DNA: TGTGCCAGCAGACCTGACAGCCTTAGCAATCAGCCCCAGCATTTT
CDR3: CASRPDSLSNQPQHF
J: TRBJ1-5
V: TRBV6-1
D: NA
length: 15
size: many

DNA: TGTGCGGTGCGGGCGAACACTGAAGCTTTCTTT
CDR3: CAVRANTEAFF
J: TRBJ1-1
V: TRBV6-5
D: NA
length: 11
size: many

DNA: TGTGCCAGCAGTCCCATTAGTGGGGCAGGGGCGCAACCACGGAACACTGAAGCTTTCTTT
CDR3: CASSPISGAGAQPRNTEAFF
J: TRBJ1-1
V: TRBV6-6
D: NA
length: 20
size: many

DNA: TGTGCCAGCAGTTTATTTAGCGGACTGGGGGAGACCCAGTACTTC
CDR3: CASSLFSGLGETQYF
J: TRBJ2-5
V: TRBV28
D: NA
length: 15
size: NA

DNA: TGTGCCAGCAGGAAGGAGAACACTGAAGCTTTCTTT
CDR3: CASRKENTEAFF
J: TRBJ1-1
V: TRBV2
D: NA
length: 12
size: many

DNA: TGTGCCTCCAGCAATCCGGACAGGGGCGGCTACACCTTC
CDR3: CASSNPDRGGYTF
J: TRBJ1-2
V: TRBV12-3/TRBV12-4
D: TRBD1
length: 13
size: many

DNA: TGTGCCAGCAGTTTAGGGCAGGGGGCCCCGTATGGCTACACCTTC
CDR3: CASSLGQGAPYGYTF
J: TRBJ1-2
V: TRBV12-3/TRBV12-4
D: TRBD1
length: 15
size: many

DNA: TGCGCCAGCAGCCTTTGGACAGGGAGGGACACTGAAGCTTTCTTT
CDR3: CASSLWTGRDTEAFF
J: TRBJ1-1
V: TRBV4-1
D: TRBD1
length: 15
size: many

DNA: TGTGCCAGCAGTTCGAAGGACAGGCCGGGGGATCAGCCCCAGCATTTT
CDR3: CASSSKDRPGDQPQHF
J: TRBJ1-5
V: TRBV6-5
D: TRBD1
length: 16
size: many

DNA: TGTGCCAGCAGTCCTTGGACAGGTAATAGCAATCAGCCCCAGCATTTT
CDR3: CASSPWTGNSNQPQHF
J: TRBJ1-5
V: TRBV28
D: TRBD1
length: 16
size: NA

DNA: TGTGCCAGCAGCCGAAGCATAGGGACCAAAAACATTAAGTACTTC
CDR3: CASSRSIGTKNIKYF
J: TRBJ2-4
V: TRBV7-9
D: NA
length: 15
size: few

DNA: TGTGCCACCAGCGCGCGACAGTTTAACACTGAAGCTTTCTTT
CDR3: CATSARQFNTEAFF
J: TRBJ1-1
V: TRBV15
D: NA
length: 14
size: NA

DNA: TGTGCCAGCAGTCTCGGTCGGAGACGTACGAAAAACTACGAGCAGTACTTC
CDR3: CASSLGRRRTKNYEQYF
J: TRBJ2-7
V: TRBV2
D: NA
length: 17
size: many

DNA: TGTGCCATCAGCGGGGCCGTTTTTAGCAATCAGCCCCAGCATTTT
CDR3: CAISGAVFSNQPQHF
J: TRBJ1-5
V: TRBV10-3
D: NA
length: 15
size: NA

DNA: TGTGCCAGCAGCCCTCCACAGAGGAACGCCCACGAGCAGTACTTC
CDR3: CASSPPQRNAHEQYF
J: TRBJ2-7
V: TRBV11-3
D: NA
length: 15
size: many

DNA: TGTGCCAGGCCCTGTGGGGGGAGTCAGCCCCAGCATTTT
CDR3: CARPCGGSQPQHF
J: TRBJ1-5
V: TRBV12-3/TRBV12-4
D: NA
length: 13
size: NA

DNA: TGTGCCAGCAGCGGTTTGGGAGAGACCCAGTACTTC
CDR3: CASSGLGETQYF
J: TRBJ2-5
V: TRBV11-2
D: NA
length: 12
size: many

DNA: TGCGCCAGCAGCCAAATCCCAGCCGGGGAGCTGTTTTTT
CDR3: CASSQIPAGELFF
J: TRBJ2-2
V: TRBV4-1
D: NA
length: 13
size: many

DNA: TGTGCCAGCAGCCAAGAGGTAGCGGGGGGATCCTACGAGCAGTACTTC
CDR3: CASSQEVAGGSYEQYF
J: TRBJ2-7
V: TRBV4-2
D: TRBD2
length: 16
size: NA

DNA: TGCGCCAGCAGCCAAGTATCCGGCAACACCGGGGAGCTGTTTTTT
CDR3: CASSQVSGNTGELFF
J: TRBJ2-2
V: TRBV4-1
D: NA
length: 15
size: many

DNA: TGCGCCAGCAGCCAGGGACAGACCGGGGAGCTGTTTTTT
CDR3: CASSQGQTGELFF
J: TRBJ2-2
V: TRBV4-1
D: TRBD1
length: 13
size: NA

DNA: TGTGCCAGCAGGCGAGCTATACACACCTACGAGCAGTACTTC
CDR3: CASRRAIHTYEQYF
J: TRBJ2-7
V: TRBV6-2/TRBV6-3
D: NA
length: 14
size: many

DNA: TGTGCCAGCTCCCCCTTAGGGCTCTCAGGAAGCTATGGCTACACCTTC
CDR3: CASSPLGLSGSYGYTF
J: TRBJ1-2
V: TRBV27
D: NA
length: 16
size: once

DNA: TGTGCCAGCAGCACGACTCAGAATTCACCCCTCCACTTT
CDR3: CASSTTQNSPLHF
J: TRBJ1-6
V: TRBV6-2/TRBV6-3
D: NA
length: 13
size: NA

DNA: TGTGCCAGCAGCTACATACAGGGCTCCTATAATTCACCCCTCCACTTT
CDR3: CASSYIQGSYNSPLHF
J: TRBJ1-6
V: TRBV7-9
D: NA
length: 16
size: many

DNA: TGCAGCGGGGGGGGCGTGAACACTGAAGCTTTCTTT
CDR3: CSGGGVNTEAFF
J: TRBJ1-1
V: TRBV29-1
D: NA
length: 12
size: many

DNA: TGTGCCAGCAGCTTTTGGGGGGGGGAGACCCAGTACTTC
CDR3: CASSFWGGETQYF
J: TRBJ2-5
V: TRBV7-2
D: TRBD2
length: 13
size: many

DNA: TGTGCCAGCAGCCGCGACAGGCAACCCATGAACACTGAAGCTTTCTTT
CDR3: CASSRDRQPMNTEAFF
J: TRBJ1-1
V: TRBV14
D: NA
length: 16
size: few

DNA: TGCGCCAGCAGCTTGGAGGCTAGCGGGGATGAGACCCAGTACTTC
CDR3: CASSLEASGDETQYF
J: TRBJ2-5
V: TRBV5-1
D: TRBD2
length: 15
size: once

DNA: TGTGCCAGCAGTGCGACTAACACCGGGGAGCTGTTTTTT
CDR3: CASSATNTGELFF
J: TRBJ2-2
V: TRBV6-4
D: NA
length: 13
size: many

DNA: TGTGCCAGCAGTAAAAACAGGGGGAGAGGCTATGGCTACACCTTC
CDR3: CASSKNRGRGYGYTF
J: TRBJ1-2
V: TRBV2
D: TRBD1
length: 15
size: few

DNA: TGTGCCACCGGTGACTCCCGGGCAGGGGGCTTTGGGCCCCAGCATTTT
CDR3: CATGDSRAGGFGPQHF
J: TRBJ1-5
V: TRBV24-1
D: TRBD1
length: 16
size: many

DNA: TGTGCCAGCAGTTACACACTGATGAACACTGACGCTTTCTTT
CDR3: CASSYTLMNTDAFF
J: TRBJ1-1
V: TRBV6-2/TRBV6-3
D: NA
length: 14
size: NA

DNA: TGTGCCAGCAGCTTTGTCACAGCCGGATCTCGGGAGCAGTACTTC
CDR3: CASSFVTAGSREQYF
J: TRBJ2-7
V: TRBV13
D: NA
length: 15
size: NA

DNA: TGTGCCAGCTCAGAGGGACAGGGGCGGTGGACTGAAGCTTTCTTT
CDR3: CASSEGQGRWTEAFF
J: TRBJ1-1
V: TRBV12-3/TRBV12-4
D: TRBD1
length: 15
size: NA

DNA: TGTGCCAGCAGTACTTCTCGGGGGGCCTACGAGCAGTACTTC
CDR3: CASSTSRGAYEQYF
J: TRBJ2-7
V: TRBV6-5
D: TRBD2
length: 14
size: many

DNA: TGTGCCAGCAGTCTACGAACAACAGGGGGATGGGCCTACGAGCAGTACTTC
CDR3: CASSLRTTGGWAYEQYF
J: TRBJ2-7
V: TRBV12-3/TRBV12-4
D: TRBD1
length: 17
size: many

DNA: TGTGCCAGCAGCTTAGGACAGAACCCCAACCTTCAAGAGACCCAGTACTTC
CDR3: CASSLGQNPNLQETQYF
J: TRBJ2-5
V: TRBV11-1
D: NA
length: 17
size: NA

DNA: TGTGCCAGCTCTAGGAGCAGGGGAAGCAATCAGCCCCAGCATTTT
CDR3: CASSRSRGSNQPQHF
J: TRBJ1-5
V: TRBV6-1
D: NA
length: 15
size: many

DNA: TGTGCCAGCACCTCAGGGGGCGGCTACACCTTC
CDR3: CASTSGGGYTF
J: TRBJ1-2
V: TRBV6-5
D: TRBD1
length: 11
size: many

DNA: TGTGCCAGCAGTGAATTGGGTCCTGGCGTAGAAGAGACCCAGTACTTC
CDR3: CASSELGPGVEETQYF
J: TRBJ2-5
V: TRBV25-1
D: NA
length: 16
size: many

DNA: TGTGCCAGCAGTTACCTCCGGGATAGCGGGGGGGCCAGGGAGACCCAGTACTTC
CDR3: CASSYLRDSGGARETQYF
J: TRBJ2-5
V: TRBV6-2/TRBV6-3
D: TRBD2
length: 18
size: many

DNA: TGTGCCAGCGGCGCGGATACCGGGGAGCTGTTTTTT
CDR3: CASGADTGELFF
J: TRBJ2-2
V: TRBV6-1
D: NA
length: 12
size: many

DNA: TGCAGTGCTAGAGCGAGAGCCACTGGGTGGGAGACCCAGTACTTC
CDR3: CSARARATGWETQYF
J: TRBJ2-5
V: TRBV20-1
D: NA
length: 15
size: many

DNA: TGTGCCAGCAGTTACTCGAGGTACTACGGCTACACCTTC
CDR3: CASSYSRYYGYTF
J: TRBJ1-2
V: TRBV6-5
D: NA
length: 13
size: many

DNA: TGCAGTGCTAGAGATACAGGGGGCTCACCCCTCCACTTT
CDR3: CSARDTGGSPLHF
J: TRBJ1-6
V: TRBV20-1
D: TRBD1
length: 13
size: many

DNA: TGTGCCAGCAGTTTAACCGGCGGTACTTACGAGCAGTACTTC
CDR3: CASSLTGGTYEQYF
J: TRBJ2-7
V: TRBV28
D: NA
length: 14
size: many

DNA: TGTGCCAGCAGCCCGCGGGGATTCCAAGAGACCCAGTACTTC
CDR3: CASSPRGFQETQYF
J: TRBJ2-5
V: TRBV12-3/TRBV12-4
D: NA
length: 14
size: NA

DNA: TGCGCCAGCAGCTTGGGGGGTTCGGGGGATTCACCCCTCCACTTT
CDR3: CASSLGGSGDSPLHF
J: TRBJ1-6
V: TRBV5-1
D: NA
length: 15
size: few

DNA: TGTGCCAGCCGTACCTCCGACAGGATCCATGGCTACACCTTC
CDR3: CASRTSDRIHGYTF
J: TRBJ1-2
V: TRBV6-2/TRBV6-3
D: NA
length: 14
size: many

DNA: TGTGCCAGCAACAGGGGCATGAACACTGAAGCTTTCTTT
CDR3: CASNRGMNTEAFF
J: TRBJ1-1
V: TRBV6-2/TRBV6-3
D: TRBD1
length: 13
size: many

DNA: TGTGCCAGCAGCTCGACGGCAATCGGGGGCTACACCTTC
CDR3: CASSSTAIGGYTF
J: TRBJ1-2
V: TRBV7-3
D: NA
length: 13
size: NA

DNA: TGTGCCAGCAGCCCAAACCCGGGACAGGGGGCCTATAACTATGGCTACACCTTC
CDR3: CASSPNPGQGAYNYGYTF
J: TRBJ1-2
V: TRBV12-3/TRBV12-4
D: TRBD1
length: 18
size: many

DNA: TGTGCCAGTAGTCCCGGAAACCGGGGGAACACTGAAGCTTTCTTT
CDR3: CASSPGNRGNTEAFF
J: TRBJ1-1
V: TRBV19
D: NA
length: 15
size: few